This T cell receptor (beta chain) is drawn from a study of early T cells in non-severe SARS-CoV-2 infection. TCRdb redid the calling of the 5' RACE reads with MiXCR, one entry per CDR3 protein. The table records more than 25,000 distinct CDR3 sequences, about 5% of them present only once. This clonotype was counted at least ten times. There are 13 residues in the CDR3. V shed 8 bases and J shed 0 bases, with 13 bases lying between them. Germline V lookup: CDR1 SQVTM, CDR2 ANQGSEA. V usage is TRBV29-1 and J usage is TRBJ1-1, with D perhaps matching TRBD1 (6 bases). The receptor was derived from an adult who was a healthcare worker with PCR-confirmed SARS-CoV-2 infection or an uninfected control (not recorded which). The sample was whole blood. CDR3 nucleotide sequence: TGCAGCCAAACCAGGGGTTTGAACACTGAAGCTTTCTTT. Its protein product is CSQTRGLNTEAFF.